This T cell receptor beta chain was sequenced for a study of OX40 agonist ivuxolimab in advanced cancers. About the research overall: Patients in the trial were receiving intravenous ivuxolimab every 2 weeks, at doses of 0.01 to 10 mg/kg. Whole-study findings and limits: The specificity for antigen of the expanded peripheral T cells was not determined.

In regard to this clone: Its antigen is unidentified.

Only in-frame clones appear in the TCRdb table, and some are missing; sequencing was by immunoSEQ multiplex PCR. The table includes about 89,000 clones, more than 70% detected once. V dropped 7 bases and J dropped 4; count of bases not matched to a gene: 10. The CDR3 spans 15 residues. Germline CDR1 is LNHDA and CDR2 is SQIVND (reference sequence). This specimen consisted of CD4+ or CD8+ T cells sorted from blood, obtained in a trial of the OX40 agonist ivuxolimab. The sequence came from an adult with an advanced solid tumor such as melanoma, head and neck, liver or kidney cancer. The chain combines TRBV19 with TRBJ1-5; 7 bases map to TRBD1. CDR3 amino acids: CASTTQGRSNQPQHF. The CDR3 nucleotides read TGTGCCAGTACCACACAGGGGAGGTCTAATCAGCCCCAGCATTTT.